A selection of T cell receptor beta chains follows, all from one sample in a study of early T cells in non-severe SARS-CoV-2 infection. One entry per CDR3 protein, called by TCRdb with MiXCR from the 5' RACE reads. The table shows tens of thousands of distinct CDR3 sequences, with roughly 15% occurring only once. Sequencing was performed on whole blood. The source is an adult who was a healthcare worker with PCR-confirmed SARS-CoV-2 infection or an uninfected control (not recorded which). Both conserved end residues are part of each CDR3. Fields, in order: clone size, J gene, V gene, D gene, CDR3 DNA, CDR3 protein. A D gene is named only where the DNA matches it firmly. Some rows mark clone size as missing; the rest say once, few, many or name a class of expanded clone.

>many|TRBJ1-5|TRBV6-4|-
TGTGCCAGCAGCCAGGAGGCTAATCAGCCCCAGCATTTT
CASSQEANQPQHF
>few|TRBJ2-1|TRBV2|-
TGTGCCAGCAGGAAGGAAAAGGGGGCCTACAATGAGCAGTTCTTC
CASRKEKGAYNEQFF
>many|TRBJ2-7|TRBV9|TRBD1
TGTGCCAGCAGCCCCTGGGACAGGGAGAGAGAGCAGTACTTC
CASSPWDREREQYF
>-|TRBJ2-3|TRBV20-1|-
TGCAGTGCTAGAGCGGGGACTAGCACAGATACGCAGTATTTT
CSARAGTSTDTQYF
>-|TRBJ1-6|TRBV7-9|-
TGTGCCAGCAGCTTAGACTTGGCGGATTCACCCCTCCACTTT
CASSLDLADSPLHF
>many|TRBJ2-3|TRBV3-1|-
TGTGCCAGCAGCCACGAGGGGGCGGGGGGCCTCGATACGCAGTATTTT
CASSHEGAGGLDTQYF
>-|TRBJ2-1|TRBV5-8|TRBD2
TGTGCCAGCAGCTTGGAAGCTAGCGGGTACTACAATGAGCAGTTCTTC
CASSLEASGYYNEQFF
>medium-sized|TRBJ2-3|TRBV7-6|TRBD1
TGTGCCAGCAGCTTAGTAGGGGGCGATACGCAGTATTTT
CASSLVGGDTQYF
>few|TRBJ2-7|TRBV20-1|TRBD2
TGCAGTGCTAGAGATCTTGCCGGGACTAGCGGGTACGAGCAGTACTTC
CSARDLAGTSGYEQYF
>-|TRBJ2-2|TRBV11-2|-
TGTGCCAGCAGCTTAGCCGGCCCGACCCGGGAGCTGTTTTTT
CASSLAGPTRELFF
>-|TRBJ2-1|TRBV11-3|TRBD2
TGTGCCAGCTGCATGGGGGGGTCGTCCTACAATGAGCAGTTCTTC
CASCMGGSSYNEQFF
>many|TRBJ1-1|TRBV7-9|TRBD1
TGTGCCAGCAGCTTTCAAGGGGGCCCGGCCACTGAAGCTTTCTTT
CASSFQGGPATEAFF
>many|TRBJ2-1|TRBV18|TRBD1
TGTGCCAGCTCACCACCGGAAGGGGGCCCACTATTTTCCTACAATGAGCAGTTCTTC
CASSPPEGGPLFSYNEQFF
>many|TRBJ2-7|TRBV7-6|TRBD2
TGTGCCAGCAGCTTAGCAGGGACTAGCGGGAGGGCCTTCCCCTACGAGCAGTACTTC
CASSLAGTSGRAFPYEQYF
>few|TRBJ2-4|TRBV6-2/TRBV6-3|-
TGTGCCAGCGCTAACTCGCCGGGGAGGAACATTCAGTACTTC
CASANSPGRNIQYF
>-|TRBJ2-7|TRBV20-1|TRBD2
TGCAGTGCTAGATTACTAGCGGGAGGTGAAGGCGAGCAGTACTTC
CSARLLAGGEGEQYF
>-|TRBJ2-7|TRBV5-1|TRBD2
TGCGCCAGCAGCTTGTGGGAAAGCGGGGGCCTAGGGGAGCAGTACTTC
CASSLWESGGLGEQYF
>many|TRBJ2-7|TRBV6-5|-
TGTGCCAGCAGTTACTCGACCGGAGAGCAGTACTTC
CASSYSTGEQYF
>few|TRBJ2-3|TRBV20-1|-
TGCAGTTTCCCGGTAGATACGCAGTATTTT
CSFPVDTQYF